This T cell receptor (beta chain) was identified during a study of chemoradiotherapy in HPV16-positive cancers. About this clone itself: Its antigen is still unknown.

Germline CDR1 is SGHAT and CDR2 is FQNNGV. J was trimmed by 6 bases and V by 5 bases; bases with no gene match: 10. The CDR3 runs 14 residues. General observations from the study: Candidate HPV-specific clones and E7-related TCR motifs grew in tumor during treatment.

Sequencing was performed with immunoSEQ multiplex PCR; in TCRdb, only in-frame clones are kept and a portion is missing. The repertoire holds roughly 20,000 clones, with roughly 80% as singletons. The chain joins TRBV11-2 to TRBJ2-7, with 7 bases aligning to TRBD2. The TCR originated in a human donor with HPV-associated anogenital cancer. The starting material was blood, obtained from a patient who underwent chemoradiotherapy. The CDR3 nucleotides are TGTGCCAGCAGCCGAATGGGGGGGACCTCCGAGCAGTACTTC. This codes for CASSRMGGTSEQYF.